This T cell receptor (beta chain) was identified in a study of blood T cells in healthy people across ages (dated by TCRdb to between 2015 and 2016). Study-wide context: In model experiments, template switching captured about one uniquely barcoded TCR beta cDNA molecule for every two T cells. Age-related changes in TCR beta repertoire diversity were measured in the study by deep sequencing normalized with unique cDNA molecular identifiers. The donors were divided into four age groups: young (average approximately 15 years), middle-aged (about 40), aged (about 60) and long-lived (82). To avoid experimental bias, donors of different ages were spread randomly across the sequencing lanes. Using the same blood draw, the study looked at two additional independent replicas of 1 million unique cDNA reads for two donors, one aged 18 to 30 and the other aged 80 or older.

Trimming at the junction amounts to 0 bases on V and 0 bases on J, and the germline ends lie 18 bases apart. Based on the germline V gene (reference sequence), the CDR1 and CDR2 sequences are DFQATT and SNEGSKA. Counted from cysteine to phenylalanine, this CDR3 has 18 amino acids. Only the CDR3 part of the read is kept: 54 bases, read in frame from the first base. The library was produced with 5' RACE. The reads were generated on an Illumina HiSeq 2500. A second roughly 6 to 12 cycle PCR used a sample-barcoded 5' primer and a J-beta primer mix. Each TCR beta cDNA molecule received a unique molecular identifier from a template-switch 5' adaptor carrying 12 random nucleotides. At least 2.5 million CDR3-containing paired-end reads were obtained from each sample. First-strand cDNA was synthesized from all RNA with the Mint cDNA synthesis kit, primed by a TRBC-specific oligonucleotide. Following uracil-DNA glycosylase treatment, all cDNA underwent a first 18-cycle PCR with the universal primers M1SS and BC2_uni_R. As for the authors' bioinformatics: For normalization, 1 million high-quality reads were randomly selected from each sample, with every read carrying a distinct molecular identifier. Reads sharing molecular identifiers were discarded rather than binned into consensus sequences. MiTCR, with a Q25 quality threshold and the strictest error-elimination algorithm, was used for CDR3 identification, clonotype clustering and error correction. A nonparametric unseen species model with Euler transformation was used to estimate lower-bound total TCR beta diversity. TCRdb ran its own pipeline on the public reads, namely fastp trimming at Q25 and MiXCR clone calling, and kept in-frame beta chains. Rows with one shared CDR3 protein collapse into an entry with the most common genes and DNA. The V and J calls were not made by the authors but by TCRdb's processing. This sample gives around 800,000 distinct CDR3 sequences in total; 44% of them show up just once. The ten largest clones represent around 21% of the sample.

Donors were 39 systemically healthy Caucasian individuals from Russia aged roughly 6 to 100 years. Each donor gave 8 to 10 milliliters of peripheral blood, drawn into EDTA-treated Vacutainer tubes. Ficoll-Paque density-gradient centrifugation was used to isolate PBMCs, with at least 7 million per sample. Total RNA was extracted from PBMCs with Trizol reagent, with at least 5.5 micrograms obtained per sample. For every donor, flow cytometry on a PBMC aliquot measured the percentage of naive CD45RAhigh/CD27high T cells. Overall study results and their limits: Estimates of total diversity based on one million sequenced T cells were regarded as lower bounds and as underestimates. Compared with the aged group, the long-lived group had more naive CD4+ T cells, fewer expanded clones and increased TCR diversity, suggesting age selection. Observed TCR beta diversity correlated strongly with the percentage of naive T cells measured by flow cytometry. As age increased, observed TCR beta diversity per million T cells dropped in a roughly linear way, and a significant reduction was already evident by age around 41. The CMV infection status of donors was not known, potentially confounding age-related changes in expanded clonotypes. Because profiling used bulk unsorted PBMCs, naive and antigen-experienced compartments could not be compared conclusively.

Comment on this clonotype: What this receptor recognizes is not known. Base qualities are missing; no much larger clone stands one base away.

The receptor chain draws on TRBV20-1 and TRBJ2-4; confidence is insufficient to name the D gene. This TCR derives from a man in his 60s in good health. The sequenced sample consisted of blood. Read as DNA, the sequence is TGCAGTGCTAGAGATCGAACAGTAGCCAGCGTAGCCAAAAACATTCAGTACTTC. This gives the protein CSARDRTVASVAKNIQYF.